This TCR beta chain was obtained from a study of shared clonotypes between healthy human individuals. The data were produced by immunoSEQ multiplex PCR, yet TCRdb's version contains in-frame clones alone and is incomplete. This table has over a million clones, around 82% appearing once. V was shortened by 3 bases and J by 4 bases, with 16 bases between the two germline ends. There are 15 residues in the CDR3. Germline CDR1 is MDHEN and CDR2 is SYDVKM. This TCR derives from a young man in good health. Some clones in this sample may be carry-over from other donors' samples. Sequencing was done on a sample of memory CD4+ T cells from PBMCs. Documented subset: CD45RA-negative fraction. The gene calls are TRBV28 and TRBJ2-7; D may be TRBD2 (5 bases). DNA of the CDR3: TGTGCCAGCAGTTTGAGCGGCCCGGGCCAATACGAGCAGTACTTC. Amino acids: CASSLSGPGQYEQYF. Looking up the rest from reference TRBV28 and TRBJ2-7 gives the full variable domain: DVKVTQSSRYLVKRTGEKVFLECVQDMDHENMFWYRQDPGLGLRLIYFSYDVKMKEKGDIPEGYSVSREKKERFSLILESASTNQTSMYLCASSLSGPGQYEQYFGPGTRLTVT.